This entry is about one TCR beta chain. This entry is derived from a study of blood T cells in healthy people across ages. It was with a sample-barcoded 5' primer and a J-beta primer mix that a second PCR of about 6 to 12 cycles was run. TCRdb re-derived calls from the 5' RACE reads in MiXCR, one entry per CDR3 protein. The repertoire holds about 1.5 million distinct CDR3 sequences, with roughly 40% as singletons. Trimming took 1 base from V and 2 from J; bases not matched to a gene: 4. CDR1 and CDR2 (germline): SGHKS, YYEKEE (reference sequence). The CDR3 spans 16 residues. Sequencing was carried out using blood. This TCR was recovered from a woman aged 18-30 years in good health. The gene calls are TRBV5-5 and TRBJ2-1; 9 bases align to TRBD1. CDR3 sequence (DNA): TGTGCCAGCAGCTTGTCGGGGGACAGGGCCTACAATGAGCAGTTCTTC. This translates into CASSLSGDRAYNEQFF.